Below, one TCR beta chain is given with its context. This record belongs to a study of blood T cell repertoires in COVID-19. Across the study: The samples span acute and convalescent COVID-19 from the United States, Italy and Spain. The analysed material was cDNA or gDNA that came from T cells, B-cell-depleted T cells, or PBMCs.

Original processing notes: Amplified reference gene primers provided the basis for estimating nucleated cell counts. Repertoires were generated with immunoSEQ multiplex PCR, while TCRdb's copy carries only in-frame clones and drops some. V, J and clone size derive from that table, while D and trimming were established from the DNA sequence. Here the sample spans about 110,000 clones, about 81% being singletons. The CDR3 spans 12 residues. Trimming removed 7 bases at V and 7 bases at J, with 15 bases between. Germline V lookup: CDR1 SGHRS, CDR2 YFSETQ. This TCR was recovered from a man aged 65-85 years with acute or convalescent COVID-19. J is TRBJ2-7 and V is TRBV5-1, with a tentative D call TRBD2 (5 bases). The source material was peripheral blood. CDR3 region: CASGSGEREQYF. CDR3 nucleotides: TGCGCCAGCGGTTCCGGGGAGAGGGAGCAGTACTTC.